These 30 T cell receptor beta chains originate from one sample sequenced in a study of siplizumab effects on memory and regulatory T cells. TCRdb keeps only in-frame clones here, not all; method: immunoSEQ multiplex PCR. The repertoire includes over 70,000 clones, 80% to 90% of them detected once, and roughly 15% sits in the top ten. Sample: CD4+ T cells sorted from blood. These receptors all stem from a human donor in good health.

The chain carries TRBV5-1 and TRBJ1-2, with D tentatively TRBD1 (5 bases). The germline V and J ends were trimmed by 5 bases and 1 base, with 15 bases remaining between them. The CDR3 is made up of 15 amino acids. The germline CDR1 and CDR2 sequences are SGHRS and YFSETQ. CDR3 amino acids: CASREGTEINYGYTF. The CDR3, as DNA: TGCGCCAGCAGGGAAGGGACGGAGATTAACTATGGCTACACCTTC.

This rearrangement joins TRBV29-1 to TRBJ1-4, with TRBD1 matching over 9 bases. V trimming: 7 bases; J trimming: 8 bases; junction bases outside the gene matches: 20. The CDR3 covers 17 residues. In germline, CDR1 is SQVTM, CDR2 ANQGSEA. The CDR3 region has the DNA TGCAGCGCCGGGGAGGACAGGGGCGGGGTATTTGGGGAAAAACTGTTTTTT. Translation gives CSAGEDRGGVFGEKLFF.

The V gene is TRBV6-1, the J gene TRBJ2-7, with 8 bases lining up with TRBD1. This CDR3 contains 13 residues. The germline CDR1 and CDR2 sequences are MNHNS and SASEGT. V was clipped by 5 bases and J by 3 bases; unmatched bases: 3. As DNA, the CDR3 is TGTGCCAGCAGTATGACAGGGGTCTACGAGCAGTACTTC. Protein product: CASSMTGVYEQYF.

V gene TRBV4-1 combines with J gene TRBJ2-7; TRBD1 agrees at 7 bases. The CDR3 sequence is 15 residues long. J lost 0 bases, V lost 3 bases, and 5 bases had no gene match. Germline loops: CDR1 MGHRA, CDR2 YSYEKL. CDR3: CASSHFGTVSYEQYF. The CDR3 DNA reads TGCGCCAGCAGCCACTTTGGGACAGTCTCCTACGAGCAGTACTTC.

This clone showed up just once. The chain recombines TRBV11-2 with TRBJ2-3; TRBD2 matches at 7 bases. V gave up 2 bases and J gave up 4 bases; unmatched junction bases: 15. The CDR3 sequence is 18 residues long. Germline V CDR1 and CDR2: SGHAT, FQNNGV. CDR3 sequence: CASSLSFSRRESADTQYF. The CDR3 region has the DNA TGTGCCAGCAGCTTATCCTTCTCACGGCGGGAGAGTGCAGATACGCAGTATTTT.

The chain uses TRBV5-4 and TRBJ1-1, with unresolved D. The V end was cut by 0 bases, the J end by 4 bases, with 10 bases between. The CDR3 covers 14 residues. CDR1 is SGHNT and CDR2 is YYREEE in the germline V gene (reference sequence). CDR3 bases: TGTGCCAGCAGCTTGGCAGGTTGGGGCACTGAAGCTTTCTTT. This translates into CASSLAGWGTEAFF.

V gene TRBV6-4 combines with J gene TRBJ2-5; 8 nucleotides line up with TRBD1. The germline V gene encodes CDR1 MRHNA and CDR2 SNTAGT. With 4 bases clipped from V and 2 bases from J, the junction kept 6 bases outside the gene matches. This CDR3 has 15 residues. The CDR3 loop is CASSGGQGSQETQYF. CDR3 in DNA: TGTGCCAGCAGTGGAGGACAGGGTTCACAAGAGACCCAGTACTTC.

The chain joins TRBV7-9 to TRBJ1-2; tentatively, D is TRBD1 (5 bases). The V end was cut by 5 bases, the J end by 8 bases, with 15 bases between. Per germline, CDR1 SEHNR and CDR2 FQNEAQ (reference sequence). This CDR3 is built from 13 residues. The CDR3 reads CASSPTAPGGYTF. The CDR3 region has the DNA TGTGCCAGCAGCCCGACAGCTCCAGGAGGCTACACCTTC.

J is TRBJ1-2 and V is TRBV6-1, with D maybe TRBD1 (6 bases). Trimming stripped 8 bases from V and 5 bases from J, with 9 bases between. CDR3 length: 11 residues. Germline CDR1 MNHNS, CDR2 SASEGT. The DNA of the CDR3 is TGTGCCAGCGTCAGGGGATATGGCTACACCTTC. Protein: CASVRGYGYTF.

This sequence joins TRBV7-2 and TRBJ2-1; the D is unclear. This CDR3 has 15 residues. V shed 0 bases and J shed 5 bases, with 11 bases lying between them. Germline assignment: CDR1 SGHTA and CDR2 FQGNSA. The CDR3 nucleotides read TGTGCCAGCAGCTTAGCGTCTAGAATTGACAATGAGCAGTTCTTC. Translated, it gives CASSLASRIDNEQFF.

V is TRBV23-1 and J is TRBJ2-1; no firm D call. TRBV23-1 is marked as an open reading frame, function uncertain. There are 11 residues in the CDR3. The V gene lost 6 bases and the J gene lost 9 bases, with 9 bases spanning the gap. This CDR3 reads CASRKQFEQFF. The DNA for the CDR3 is TGCGCCAGCAGGAAACAGTTTGAGCAGTTCTTC.

J is TRBJ1-4 and V is TRBV11-3; 11 positions agree with TRBD1. Germline-derived CDR1 and CDR2 are SGHNT and YENEEA. This CDR3 region has 15 residues. Trimming at V came to 5 bases and at J to 7 bases, leaving 6 bases not matched to a gene. CDR3 protein: CASSQGGQGAEKLFF. As DNA, the CDR3 is TGTGCCAGCAGCCAAGGCGGACAGGGGGCTGAAAAACTGTTTTTT.

The CDR3 protein is CASSASGLRYGYTF. In DNA, the CDR3 is TGTGCCAGTTCCGCCTCAGGGCTTCGCTATGGCTACACCTTC. The rearrangement links TRBV6-1 to TRBJ1-2; D perhaps matches TRBD1 (5 bases). V lost 9 bases, J lost 4 bases, and 18 bases lay in between. This CDR3 has 14 amino acids. Germline assignment: CDR1 MNHNS and CDR2 SASEGT.

The count of this clone is one. The chain employs TRBV5-5 and TRBJ2-7; TRBD1 might be the D (6 bases). The V gene's germline CDR1 is SGHKS and CDR2 YYEKEE (reference sequence). V was clipped by 0 bases and J by 2 bases, with 6 bases between them. The CDR3 is made up of 13 amino acids. The DNA of the CDR3 is TGTGCCAGCAGCTTGGGGGGGCCCTACGAGCAGTACTTC. Translation gives CASSLGGPYEQYF.

The chain has TRBV19 and TRBJ2-7, with D perhaps matching TRBD2 (5 bases). CDR3 size: 13 residues. Trimming stripped 7 bases from V and 4 bases from J, with 14 bases between. CDR1 is LNHDA and CDR2 is SQIVND in the germline V gene (reference sequence). The chain's CDR3 is CASTGRRGYEQYF. The CDR3 DNA is TGTGCCAGTACCGGTCGACGGGGTTACGAGCAGTACTTC.

The chain links TRBV5-1 to TRBJ2-2, with 14 bases lining up with TRBD2. CDR3 length equals 17 residues. Trimming removed 4 bases from V and 5 bases from J; junction bases left unmatched: 7. Germline CDR1 and CDR2: SGHRS and YFSETQ. The CDR3 protein is CASSLKGLAGVTGELFF. As DNA, the CDR3 is TGCGCCAGCAGCCTAAAGGGACTAGCGGGAGTGACCGGGGAGCTGTTTTTT.

The V call is TRBV5-1, the J call TRBJ2-7; D is possibly TRBD2 (5 bases). Germline CDR1 reads SGHRS; CDR2 reads YFSETQ. V lost 4 bases to trimming and J lost 5 bases, with 19 bases between them. This CDR3 is built from 15 residues. The CDR3 sequence is CASSPEGRPPHEQYF. DNA for the CDR3: TGCGCCAGCAGCCCAGAGGGTAGACCCCCCCACGAGCAGTACTTC. Based on the CDR3 plus reference TRBV5-1 and TRBJ2-7, the full variable domain is KAGVTQTPRYLIKTRGQQVTLSCSPISGHRSVSWYQQTPGQGLQFLFEYFSETQRNKGNFPGRFSGRQFSNSRSEMNVSTLELGDSALYLCASSPEGRPPHEQYFGPGTRLTVT.

CDR3 nucleotide sequence: TGCGCCAGCAGCCACTTATATAGCGGGAGAGGGGGATTCTACAATGAGCAGTTCTTC. Protein sequence: CASSHLYSGRGGFYNEQFF. V gene TRBV4-3 combines with J gene TRBJ2-1; TRBD2 matches at 9 bases. V dropped 3 bases and J dropped 3; count of bases not matched to a gene: 15. The CDR3 has 19 amino acids. CDR1 LGHNA and CDR2 YSLEER come from the germline V gene.

The chain combines TRBV12-5 with TRBJ2-4; D is ambiguous. The CDR3 is 17 residues long. Germline CDR1 is LGHNT and CDR2 is FRNRAP. V lost 6 bases and J 1 base, leaving 19 bases between the germline ends. Here the CDR3 DNA reads TGTGCTAGTGGCCAGTGGGTAGGGTTAGGGGCCAAAAACATTCAGTACTTC. It encodes CASGQWVGLGAKNIQYF.

The V gene is TRBV18, the J gene TRBJ2-7, with TRBD2 as a possible D gene (5 bases). Trimming left V 2 bases short and J 9 bases short, with 14 bases between. Per the germline V gene, CDR1 is KGHSH and CDR2 is LQKENI. The CDR3 extends over 13 amino acids. The CDR3 DNA sequence: TGTGCCAGCTCACCAATGGACTCGGAGGCGCAGTACTTC. Translating it yields CASSPMDSEAQYF.

The chain employs TRBV10-2 and TRBJ2-1; D call uncertain. The V and J ends lost 5 bases and 0 bases respectively, with 8 bases between them. Germline loops: CDR1 WSHSY, CDR2 SAAADI. The CDR3 extends over 14 amino acids. The CDR3 spells CASSMKSSYNEQFF. CDR3 coding DNA: TGCGCCAGCAGTATGAAGAGCTCCTACAATGAGCAGTTCTTC.

The chain recombines TRBV19 with TRBJ1-4; possibly TRBD1 for D (5 bases). Germline V lookup: CDR1 LNHDA, CDR2 SQIVND (reference sequence). This CDR3 is built from 16 residues. Trimming removed 7 bases from V and 6 bases from J, with 21 bases in between. The CDR3 coding sequence is TGTGCCAGTAATTTCGGTGGGGCAACTCGCTATGAAAAACTGTTTTTT. Translating gives CASNFGGATRYEKLFF.

This sequence joins TRBV29-1 and TRBJ1-1; D might be TRBD1 (6 bases). Germline lookup yields CDR1 SQVTM and CDR2 ANQGSEA. With 7 bases removed from V and 3 bases from J, the gap between germline ends came to 18 bases. CDR3 length: 14 residues. The DNA of the CDR3 is TGCAGCGCCAGAGACAGGCTCATGGACACTGAAGCTTTCTTT. Protein sequence: CSARDRLMDTEAFF.

The chain carries TRBV5-1 and TRBJ1-2, with D tentatively TRBD1 (6 bases). The CDR3 contains 13 residues. Germline V gene sequence: CDR1 SGHRS, CDR2 YFSETQ. The germline V and J ends were trimmed by 0 bases and 8 bases, with 11 bases remaining between them. The CDR3: CASSLAGGQGYTF. CDR3 in DNA: TGCGCCAGCAGCTTGGCCGGGGGCCAAGGCTACACCTTC.

V gene TRBV9 combines with J gene TRBJ2-3; TRBD1 might be the D (6 bases). Deletions cut 0 bases from V and 0 bases from J, with 11 bases between. Germline lookup yields CDR1 SGDLS and CDR2 YYNGEE. CDR3 length equals 16 residues. CDR3 loop: CASSVAGQPSTDTQYF. In DNA form, the CDR3 reads TGTGCCAGCAGCGTAGCGGGACAACCTAGCACAGATACGCAGTATTTT.

The genes are TRBV7-2 and TRBJ1-3; no clear D gene. The CDR3 has 14 amino acids. The V gene lost 2 bases and the J gene lost 0 bases, with 5 bases spanning the gap. Looked up from germline, CDR1 is SGHTA and CDR2 is FQGNSA. The CDR3 sequence is CASSLPGSGNTIYF. The CDR3 coding sequence is TGTGCCAGCAGCTTACCTGGCTCTGGAAACACCATATATTTT. Variable domain in full (rest from reference TRBV7-2 and TRBJ1-3): GAGVSQSPSNKVTEKGKDVELRCDPISGHTALYWYRQSLGQGLEFLIYFQGNSAPDKSGLPSDRFSAERTGGSVSTLTIQRTQQEDSAVYLCASSLPGSGNTIYFGEGSWLTVV.

This clone has only one observation. The J gene is TRBJ2-7, the V gene TRBV9, with D possibly being TRBD2 (5 bases). Germline V CDR1 and CDR2: SGDLS, YYNGEE. The CDR3 runs 14 residues. Trimming pared 2 bases from V and 3 bases from J, leaving 12 bases between. CDR3 loop: CASSVSSSNYEQYF. The CDR3 nucleotides read TGTGCCAGCAGCGTTTCTAGCAGCAACTACGAGCAGTACTTC. The entire variable domain, with the rest obtained from reference TRBV9 and TRBJ2-7, is as follows: DSGVTQTPKHLITATGQRVTLRCSPRSGDLSVYWYQQSLDQGLQFLIQYYNGEERAKGNILERFSAQQFPDLHSELNLSSLELGDSALYFCASSVSSSNYEQYFGPGTRLTVT.

The rearrangement uses TRBV19 and TRBJ1-2; D call uncertain. CDR3 length: 15 residues. Looked up from germline, CDR1 is LNHDA and CDR2 is SQIVND (reference sequence). Trimming took 7 bases from V and 0 from J, leaving 15 bases between them. CDR3 nucleotides: TGTGCCAGTACCCAGATCAACTCCCCTAACTATGGCTACACCTTC. Translation gives CASTQINSPNYGYTF.

This clone was picked up a small number of times. The rearrangement links TRBV15 to TRBJ2-5; 8 bases fit TRBD1. CDR1 and CDR2 (germline): LNHNV, YYDKDF (reference sequence). The V gene end was trimmed by 2 bases and the J gene end by 2 bases; junction bases not matched to a gene: 4. CDR3 length: 15 amino acids. Here the CDR3 DNA reads TGTGCCACCAGCAGAAGACAGGGGAGGCAAGAGACCCAGTACTTC. Protein sequence: CATSRRQGRQETQYF.

The chain employs TRBV10-3 and TRBJ2-1; TRBD2 aligns across 9 bases. The CDR3 length is 15 residues. Germline V gene sequence: CDR1 ENHRY, CDR2 SYGVKD. J lost 5 bases, V lost 7 bases, and 9 bases had no gene match. CDR3 DNA sequence: TGTGCCATCACCCAGAGGGCTAGCGGGGACAATGAGCAGTTCTTC. Translated, it gives CAITQRASGDNEQFF.